The rows below give T cell receptor beta chains drawn from one sample of a study of control samples from healthy donors and cancer patients. TCRdb's copy holds only in-frame clones and misses some; the assay was immunoSEQ multiplex PCR. The table includes some 96,000 clones, just over 90% detected once. The specimen was blood. These receptor sequences come from a young man in good health. The CDR3 runs from the conserved cysteine through the conserved F or W. D genes are given only for firm matches. For some rows the clone size is stated as once, few or many, or as a class when expanded; others skip it.

CDR3nt	CDR3aa	j_gene	v_gene	abundance	d_gene	len
TGTGCCAGCAGCATGCGGGCAGGGGGCGTTAATTCACCCCTCCACTTT	CASSMRAGGVNSPLHF	TRBJ1-6	TRBV7-2	once	TRBD1	16
TGTGCCAGCAGCCCTCCCGGCGGGAGGATGAACACTGAAGCTTTCTTT	CASSPPGGRMNTEAFF	TRBJ1-1	TRBV5-4	.	.	16
TGTGCCAGCAGTTTATCTCAGGGGGCTGGGGGCTACACCTTC	CASSLSQGAGGYTF	TRBJ1-2	TRBV27	.	TRBD1	14
TGCGCCAGCAGCCCTTGGACAGATCCTATCCCCGATGAGCAGTTCTTC	CASSPWTDPIPDEQFF	TRBJ2-1	TRBV5-1	once	.	16
TGTGCCAGCAGCCAAGTGAGGTACAGGAACACTGAAGCTTTCTTT	CASSQVRYRNTEAFF	TRBJ1-1	TRBV7-9	.	.	15
TGCGCCAGCAGCCAAGAAGGAACGATCAACACTGAAGCTTTCTTT	CASSQEGTINTEAFF	TRBJ1-1	TRBV4-1	.	.	15
TGTGCCAGCAGCGTCGCAACGGATCACGAGCAGTACTTC	CASSVATDHEQYF	TRBJ2-7	TRBV9	.	.	13
TGTGCCACCAGTGATTCCGGGCTCCGGGCAGCAACATTGAACACTGAAGCTTTCTTT	CATSDSGLRAATLNTEAFF	TRBJ1-1	TRBV24-1	.	.	19
TGTGCCAGCAGCTTAACAGGGACCTATAATTCACCCCTCCACTTT	CASSLTGTYNSPLHF	TRBJ1-6	TRBV7-3	.	.	15
TGTGCCAGCAGCCATCCCAAGGTGCTCTATGGCTACACCTTC	CASSHPKVLYGYTF	TRBJ1-2	TRBV4-2	.	.	14
TGTGCCAGCAGCGGGGTCGTAGGCCTAGCGGGGTATTGGAGGGACACCGGGGAGCTGTTTTTT	CASSGVVGLAGYWRDTGELFF	TRBJ2-2	TRBV3-1/TRBV3-2	.	TRBD2	21
TGTGCCTGGAGGCCTCCAGGGTACTATGGCTACACCTTC	CAWRPPGYYGYTF	TRBJ1-2	TRBV30	.	.	13
TGTGCCAGCTCACCAGTACAGGCGATTATTCAAGAGACCCAGTACTTC	CASSPVQAIIQETQYF	TRBJ2-5	TRBV18	.	.	16
TGTGCCATCAGTGAGGATCTGGGGGGCAATCAGCCCCAGCATTTT	CAISEDLGGNQPQHF	TRBJ1-5	TRBV10-3	once	.	15
TGTGCCAGCAGCCTGGAAGGCTCCTACAATGAGCAGTTCTTC	CASSLEGSYNEQFF	TRBJ2-1	TRBV5-4	.	.	14
TGTGCCAGCTCGCGAGATATTCTTCAGGGGAACACTGAAGCTTTCTTT	CASSRDILQGNTEAFF	TRBJ1-1	TRBV18	.	.	16
TGTGCCAGCAGCTCCTCAGGACATGAGACGTATGGCTACACCTTC	CASSSSGHETYGYTF	TRBJ1-2	TRBV7-9	.	.	15
TGCAGCGTTAAGGGGACAGCCTACGAGCAGTACTTC	CSVKGTAYEQYF	TRBJ2-7	TRBV29-1	.	TRBD1	12
TGTGCCAGCAGCCAACTCGCGAGGGGTTCACCCCTCCACTTT	CASSQLARGSPLHF	TRBJ1-6	TRBV14	.	.	14
TGTGCCAGCAGTTATGGGCGGAATCAGCCCCAGCATTTT	CASSYGRNQPQHF	TRBJ1-5	TRBV6-5	.	.	13
TGTGCCAGCAGCTTAGGAGGGCTAGTTAGCGAGCAGTACTTC	CASSLGGLVSEQYF	TRBJ2-7	TRBV7-6	.	.	14
TGTGCCAGTACAGGGGATAGTATTAATGAAAAACTGTTTTTT	CASTGDSINEKLFF	TRBJ1-4	TRBV19	.	.	14